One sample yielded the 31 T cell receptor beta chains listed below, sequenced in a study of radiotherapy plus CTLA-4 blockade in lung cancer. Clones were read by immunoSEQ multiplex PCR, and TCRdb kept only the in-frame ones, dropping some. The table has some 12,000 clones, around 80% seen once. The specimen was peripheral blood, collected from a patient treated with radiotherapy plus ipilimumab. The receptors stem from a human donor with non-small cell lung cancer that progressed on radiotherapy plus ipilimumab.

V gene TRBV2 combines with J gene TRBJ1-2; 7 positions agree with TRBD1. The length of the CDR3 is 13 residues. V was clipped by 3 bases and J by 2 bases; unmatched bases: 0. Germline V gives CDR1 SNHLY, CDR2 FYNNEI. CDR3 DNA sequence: TGTGCCAGCAGTGAGACAGGGAACTATGGCTACACCTTC. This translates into CASSETGNYGYTF.

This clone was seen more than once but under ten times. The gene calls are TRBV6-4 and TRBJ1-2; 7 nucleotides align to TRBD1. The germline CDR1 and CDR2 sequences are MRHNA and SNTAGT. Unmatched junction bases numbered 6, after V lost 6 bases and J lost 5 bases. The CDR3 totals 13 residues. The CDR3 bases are TGTGCCAGCAGGGGGGACAGCGGATATGGCTACACCTTC. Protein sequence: CASRGDSGYGYTF.

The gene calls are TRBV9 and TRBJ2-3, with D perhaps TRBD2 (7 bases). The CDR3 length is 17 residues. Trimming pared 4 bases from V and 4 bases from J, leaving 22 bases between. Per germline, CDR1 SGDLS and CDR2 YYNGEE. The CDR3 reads CASSQGGAVRRADTQYF. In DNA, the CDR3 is TGTGCCAGCAGCCAAGGGGGGGCCGTAAGGAGGGCAGATACGCAGTATTTT. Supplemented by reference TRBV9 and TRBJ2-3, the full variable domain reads DSGVTQTPKHLITATGQRVTLRCSPRSGDLSVYWYQQSLDQGLQFLIQYYNGEERAKGNILERFSAQQFPDLHSELNLSSLELGDSALYFCASSQGGAVRRADTQYFGPGTRLTVL.

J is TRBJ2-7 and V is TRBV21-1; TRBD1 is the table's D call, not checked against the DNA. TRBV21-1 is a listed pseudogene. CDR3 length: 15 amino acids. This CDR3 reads CASSGRKGTVYEQYF. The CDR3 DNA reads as TGTGCCAGCAGCGGCCGAAAAGGGACAGTCTACGAGCAGTACTTC.

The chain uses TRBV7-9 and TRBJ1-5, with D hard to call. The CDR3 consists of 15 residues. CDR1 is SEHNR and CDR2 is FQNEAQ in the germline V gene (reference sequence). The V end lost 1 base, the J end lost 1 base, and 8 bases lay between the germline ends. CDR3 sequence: CASSLGEGSNQPQHF. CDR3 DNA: TGTGCCAGCAGCTTAGGGGAAGGGAGCAATCAGCCCCAGCATTTT.

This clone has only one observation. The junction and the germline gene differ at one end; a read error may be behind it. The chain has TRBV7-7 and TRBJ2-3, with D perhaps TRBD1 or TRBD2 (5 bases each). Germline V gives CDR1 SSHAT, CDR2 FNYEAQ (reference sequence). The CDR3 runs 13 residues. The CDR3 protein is CASSLGTGDTQYF. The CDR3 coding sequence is TGTGCTAGCAGCTTAGGGACCGGAGATACGCAGTATTTT.

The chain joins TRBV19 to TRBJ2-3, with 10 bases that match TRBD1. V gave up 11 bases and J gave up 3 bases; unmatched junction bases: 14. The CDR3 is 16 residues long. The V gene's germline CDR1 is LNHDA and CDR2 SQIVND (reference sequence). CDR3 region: CAQLAAGTGVTDTQYF. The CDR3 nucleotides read TGTGCCCAACTAGCGGCCGGGACAGGGGTGACAGATACGCAGTATTTT. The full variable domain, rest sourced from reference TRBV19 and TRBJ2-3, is DGGITQSPKYLFRKEGQNVTLSCEQNLNHDAMYWYRQDPGQGLRLIYYSQIVNDFQKGDIAEGYSVSREKKESFPLTVTSAQKNPTAFYLCAQLAAGTGVTDTQYFGPGTRLTVL.

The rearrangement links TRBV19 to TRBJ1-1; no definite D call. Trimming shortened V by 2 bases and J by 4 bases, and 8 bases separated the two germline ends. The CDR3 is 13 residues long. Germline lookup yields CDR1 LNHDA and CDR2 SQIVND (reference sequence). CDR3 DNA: TGTGCCAGTAGTATAATCGGACTCACTGAAGCTTTCTTT. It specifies CASSIIGLTEAFF.

Here the CDR3 reads CASSNSGANVLTF. The CDR3 region has the DNA TGTGCCAGCAGCAATTCTGGGGCCAACGTCCTGACTTTC. V is TRBV6-1 and J is TRBJ2-6; D gene uncertain. V lost 6 bases and J lost 1, with 4 bases in between. This CDR3 comprises 13 residues. From germline, CDR1 is MNHNS and CDR2 SASEGT.

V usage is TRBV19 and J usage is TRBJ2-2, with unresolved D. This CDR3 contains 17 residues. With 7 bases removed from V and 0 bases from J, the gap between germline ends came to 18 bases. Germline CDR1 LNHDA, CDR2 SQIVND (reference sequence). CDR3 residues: CASTPSAQLANTGELFF. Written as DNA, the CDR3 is TGTGCCAGTACCCCTTCGGCACAGCTCGCGAACACCGGGGAGCTGTTTTTT. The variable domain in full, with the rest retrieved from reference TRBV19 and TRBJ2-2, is DGGITQSPKYLFRKEGQNVTLSCEQNLNHDAMYWYRQDPGQGLRLIYYSQIVNDFQKGDIAEGYSVSREKKESFPLTVTSAQKNPTAFYLCASTPSAQLANTGELFFGEGSRLTVL.

The DNA of the CDR3 is TGTGCCAGCAGCTTAGCCTTTAGCGGTTCAAACAATGAGCAGTTCTTC. Protein product: CASSLAFSGSNNEQFF. This chain joins TRBV11-2 and TRBJ2-1, with D possibly being TRBD2 (6 bases). Germline V gene data show CDR1 as SGHAT and CDR2 as FQNNGV. The CDR3 totals 16 residues. The ends were cut back, 1 base at V and 5 bases at J, with 15 bases in the middle.

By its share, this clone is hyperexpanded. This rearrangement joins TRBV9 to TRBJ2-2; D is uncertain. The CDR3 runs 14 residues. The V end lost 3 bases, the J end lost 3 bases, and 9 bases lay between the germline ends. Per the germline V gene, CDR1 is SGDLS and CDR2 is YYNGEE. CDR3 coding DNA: TGTGCCAGCAGCGACGGACCCGACACCGGGGAGCTGTTTTTT. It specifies CASSDGPDTGELFF.

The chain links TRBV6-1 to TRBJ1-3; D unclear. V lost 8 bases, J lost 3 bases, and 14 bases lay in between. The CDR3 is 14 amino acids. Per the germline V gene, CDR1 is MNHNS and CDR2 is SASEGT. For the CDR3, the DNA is TGTGCCAGCGCCCGCTCCCAGGATGGAAACACCATATATTTT. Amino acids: CASARSQDGNTIYF.

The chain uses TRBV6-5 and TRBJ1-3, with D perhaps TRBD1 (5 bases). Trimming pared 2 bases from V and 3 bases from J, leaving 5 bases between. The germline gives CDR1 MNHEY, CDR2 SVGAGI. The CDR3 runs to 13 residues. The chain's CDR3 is CASSYRGGNTIYF. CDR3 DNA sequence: TGTGCCAGCAGTTACAGGGGTGGAAACACCATATATTTT.

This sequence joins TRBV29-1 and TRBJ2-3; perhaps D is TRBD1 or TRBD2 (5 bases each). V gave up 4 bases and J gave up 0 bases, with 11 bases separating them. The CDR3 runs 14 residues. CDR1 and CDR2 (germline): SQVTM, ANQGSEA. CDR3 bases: TGCAGCGTTGGGGCAGGGAGTAGCACAGATACGCAGTATTTT. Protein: CSVGAGSSTDTQYF.

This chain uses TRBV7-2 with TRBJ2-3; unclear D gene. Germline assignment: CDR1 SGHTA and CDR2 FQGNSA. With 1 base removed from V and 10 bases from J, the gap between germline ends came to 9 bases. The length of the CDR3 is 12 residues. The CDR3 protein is CASSLGWDPQYF. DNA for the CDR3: TGTGCCAGCAGCTTAGGGTGGGATCCGCAGTATTTT.

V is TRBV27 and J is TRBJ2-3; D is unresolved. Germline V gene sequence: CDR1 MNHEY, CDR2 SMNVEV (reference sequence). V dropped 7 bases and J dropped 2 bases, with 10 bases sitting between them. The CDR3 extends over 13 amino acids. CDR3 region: CASKVHATDTQYF. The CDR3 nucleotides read TGTGCCAGCAAGGTCCACGCCACAGATACGCAGTATTTT.

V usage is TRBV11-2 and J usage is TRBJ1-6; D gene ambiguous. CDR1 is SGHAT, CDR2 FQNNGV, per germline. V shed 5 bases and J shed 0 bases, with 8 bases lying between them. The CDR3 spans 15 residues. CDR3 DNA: TGTGCCAGCAGCGGTGAGGGCTCCTATAATTCACCCCTCCACTTT. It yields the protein CASSGEGSYNSPLHF. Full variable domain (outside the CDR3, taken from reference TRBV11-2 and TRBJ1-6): EAGVAQSPRYKIIEKRQSVAFWCNPISGHATLYWYQQILGQGPKLLIQFQNNGVVDDSQLPKDRFSAERLKGVDSTLKIQPAKLEDSAVYLCASSGEGSYNSPLHFGNGTRLTVT.

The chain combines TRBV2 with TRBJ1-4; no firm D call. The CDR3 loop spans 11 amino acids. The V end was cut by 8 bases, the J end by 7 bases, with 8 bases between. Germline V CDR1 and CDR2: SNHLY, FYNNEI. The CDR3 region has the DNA TGTGCCAGCCGGGGTGGTGAAAAACTGTTTTTT. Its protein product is CASRGGEKLFF.

DNA of the CDR3: TGTGCCAGCAGTTACTCGAGGCAGGGTGTCGAGCAGTACTTC. Amino acid sequence: CASSYSRQGVEQYF. The gene calls are TRBV6-5 and TRBJ2-7, with D possibly matching TRBD1 (5 bases). V lost 0 bases, J lost 6 bases, and 12 bases lay in between. Per germline, CDR1 MNHEY and CDR2 SVGAGI. This CDR3 has 14 residues.

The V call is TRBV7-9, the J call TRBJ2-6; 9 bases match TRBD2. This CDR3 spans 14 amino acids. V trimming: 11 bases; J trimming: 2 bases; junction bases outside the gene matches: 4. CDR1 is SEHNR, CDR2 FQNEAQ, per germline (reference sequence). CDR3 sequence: CAPQRGAGANVLTF. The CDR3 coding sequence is TGTGCCCCTCAGCGGGGGGCTGGGGCCAACGTCCTGACTTTC.

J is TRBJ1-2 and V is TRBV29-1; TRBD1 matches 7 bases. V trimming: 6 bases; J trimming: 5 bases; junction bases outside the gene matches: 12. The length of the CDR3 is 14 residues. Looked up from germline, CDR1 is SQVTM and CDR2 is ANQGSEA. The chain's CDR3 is CSVEQGFPTYGYTF. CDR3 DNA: TGCAGCGTAGAACAGGGGTTTCCAACTTATGGCTACACCTTC.

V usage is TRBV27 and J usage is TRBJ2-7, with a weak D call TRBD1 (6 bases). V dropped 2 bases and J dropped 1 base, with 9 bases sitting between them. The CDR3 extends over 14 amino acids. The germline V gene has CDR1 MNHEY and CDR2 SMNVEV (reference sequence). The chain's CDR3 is CASSLNRASYEQYF. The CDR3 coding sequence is TGTGCCAGCAGTTTAAACAGGGCTTCCTACGAGCAGTACTTC.

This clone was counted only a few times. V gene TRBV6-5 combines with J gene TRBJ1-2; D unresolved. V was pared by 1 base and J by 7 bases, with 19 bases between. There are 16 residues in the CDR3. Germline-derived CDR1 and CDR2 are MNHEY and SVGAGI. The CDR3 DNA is TGTGCCAGCAGTTACTTCGCCCCTCCCCTCAACACTGGCTACACCTTC. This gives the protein CASSYFAPPLNTGYTF.

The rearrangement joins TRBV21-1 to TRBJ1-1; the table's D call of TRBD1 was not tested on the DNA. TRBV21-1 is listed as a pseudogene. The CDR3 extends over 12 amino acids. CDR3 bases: TGTGCCAGCAGCAAAGCGAAGGGGGAAGCTTTCTTT. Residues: CASSKAKGEAFF.

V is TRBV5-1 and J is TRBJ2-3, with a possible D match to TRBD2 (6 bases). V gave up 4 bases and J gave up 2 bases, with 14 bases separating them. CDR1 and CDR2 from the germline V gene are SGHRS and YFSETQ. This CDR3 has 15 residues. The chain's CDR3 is CASSLTGVDTDTQYF. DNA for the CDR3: TGCGCCAGCAGCCTGACGGGGGTTGACACAGATACGCAGTATTTT.

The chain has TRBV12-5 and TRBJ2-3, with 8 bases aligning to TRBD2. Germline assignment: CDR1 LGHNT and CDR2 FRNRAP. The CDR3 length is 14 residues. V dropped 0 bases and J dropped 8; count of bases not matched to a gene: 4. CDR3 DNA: TGTGCTAGTGGTTTGGTAACGGCGGGGGGTACGCAGTATTTT. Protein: CASGLVTAGGTQYF.

In nucleotides, the CDR3 is TGTGCCAGCAGCCCCATGGGGGTAAGGATGACCGGGGAGCTGTTTTTT. This translates into CASSPMGVRMTGELFF. The V call is TRBV7-6, the J call TRBJ2-2; D tentatively fits TRBD1 or TRBD2 (5 bases each). This CDR3 is built from 16 residues. V was clipped by 5 bases and J by 5 bases, with 18 bases between them. Germline V gene data show CDR1 as SGHVS and CDR2 as FNYEAQ.

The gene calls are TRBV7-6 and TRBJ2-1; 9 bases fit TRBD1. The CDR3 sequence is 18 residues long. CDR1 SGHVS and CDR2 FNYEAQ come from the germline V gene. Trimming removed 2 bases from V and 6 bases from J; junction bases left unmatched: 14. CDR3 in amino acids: CASSLRSGGTGTINEQFF. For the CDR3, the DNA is TGTGCCAGCAGCTTAAGATCTGGGGGGACAGGGACGATCAATGAGCAGTTCTTC.

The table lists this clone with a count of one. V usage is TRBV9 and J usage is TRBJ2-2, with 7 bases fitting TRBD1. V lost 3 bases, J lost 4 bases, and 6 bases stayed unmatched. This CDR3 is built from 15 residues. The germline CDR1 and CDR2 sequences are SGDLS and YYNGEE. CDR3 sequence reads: CASSATGTGTGELFF. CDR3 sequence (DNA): TGTGCCAGCAGCGCGACAGGGACGGGCACCGGGGAGCTGTTTTTT. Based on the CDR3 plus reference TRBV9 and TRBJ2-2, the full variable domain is DSGVTQTPKHLITATGQRVTLRCSPRSGDLSVYWYQQSLDQGLQFLIQYYNGEERAKGNILERFSAQQFPDLHSELNLSSLELGDSALYFCASSATGTGTGELFFGEGSRLTVL.

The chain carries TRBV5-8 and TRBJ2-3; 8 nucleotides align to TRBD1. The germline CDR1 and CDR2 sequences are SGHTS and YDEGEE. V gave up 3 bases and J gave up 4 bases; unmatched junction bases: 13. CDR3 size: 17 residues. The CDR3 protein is CASSSHLWTGIPDTQYF. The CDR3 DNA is TGTGCCAGCAGCTCGCACCTATGGACAGGGATCCCAGATACGCAGTATTTT.